This TCR beta chain was documented in a study of shared clonotypes between healthy human individuals. Using immunoSEQ multiplex PCR, the repertoire was profiled, and TCRdb retains in-frame clones only, with some absent. The sample yields 180,000 or so clones, around 93% seen once. CDR3 length: 12 residues. Unmatched junction bases numbered 7, after V lost 6 bases and J lost 10 bases. Germline V lookup: CDR1 ENHRY, CDR2 SYGVKD. The clonotype was recovered from a woman aged 30 to 39 in good health. The chain combines TRBV10-3 with TRBJ2-7; TRBD1 aligns across 9 bases. Source material: naive CD4+ T cells sorted from blood. As for subset: CD45RA+ positively selected. The CDR3 sequence is CAIRTTGGGQYF. CDR3 in DNA: TGTGCCATCAGGACAACAGGGGGCGGTCAGTACTTC.